The rows below give T cell receptor beta chains drawn from one sample of a study of T cells after yellow fever vaccination. TCRdb called the 5' RACE reads again in MiXCR, with one record for every CDR3 protein. This sample carries almost 600,000 distinct CDR3 sequences, around an eighth of them seen once, and the ten largest clones take 11% to 15%. Sequencing was performed on PBMCs, taken on the day of the yellow fever booster vaccination. The receptors originated from a man aged 25-45 years who received the YFV17D yellow fever vaccine. The CDR3 runs from the conserved cysteine through the conserved F or W. A D gene is named only where the DNA matches it firmly. Clone size is given for some rows only: seen once, a few or many times, or a class if the clone is expanded.

d_call	v_call	clone_size	j_call	cdr3_aa	cdr3_nt
TRBD2	TRBV19	few	TRBJ2-7	CASGETSGTYEQYF	TGTGCCAGTGGTGAGACTAGCGGAACTTACGAGCAGTACTTC
TRBD1	TRBV7-9	-	TRBJ2-2	CASSFRDRGFAGELFF	TGTGCCAGCAGCTTCCGGGACAGGGGTTTCGCCGGGGAGCTGTTTTTT
TRBD1	TRBV7-2	-	TRBJ1-3	CASSLAPQGTGNTIYF	TGTGCCAGCAGCTTAGCACCACAGGGGACTGGAAACACCATATATTTT
-	TRBV7-9	few	TRBJ2-3	CASSFGDVPDTQYF	TGTGCCAGCAGCTTCGGAGATGTCCCAGATACGCAGTATTTT
-	TRBV6-5	-	TRBJ2-1	CASSYAAATTEQFF	TGTGCCAGCAGTTACGCTGCGGCTACAACTGAGCAGTTCTTC
-	TRBV24-1	few	TRBJ1-2	CATSALDTDYGYTF	TGTGCCACCAGTGCCCTCGACACCGACTATGGCTACACCTTC
TRBD2	TRBV18	many	TRBJ2-7	CASSPGLAGSYEQYF	TGTGCCAGCAGCCCGGGACTAGCGGGGTCCTACGAGCAGTACTTC
TRBD2	TRBV6-2/TRBV6-3	-	TRBJ2-2	CASKASGATGELFF	TGTGCCAGCAAGGCTAGCGGAGCCACCGGGGAGCTGTTTTTT
-	TRBV1	few	TRBJ2-3	CTSSQDIREKEDTQYF	TGCACCAGCAGCCAAGATATCAGGGAGAAGGAAGATACGCAGTATTTT
-	TRBV11-2	-	TRBJ1-4	CASSLIGATNEKLFF	TGTGCCAGCAGCTTAATCGGGGCAACTAATGAAAAACTGTTTTTT
-	TRBV6-1	-	TRBJ2-7	CASTRPGAYEQYF	TGTGCCAGCACCCGCCCCGGGGCCTACGAGCAGTACTTC
-	TRBV11-2	-	TRBJ2-1	CASSHYEGPRPIIYNEQFF	TGTGCCAGCAGCCACTACGAGGGGCCCCGGCCCATAATATACAATGAGCAGTTCTTC
-	TRBV3-1	few	TRBJ2-7	CASSQEGRRTF	TGTGCCAGCAGCCAAGAGGGCCGCAGGACCTTC
-	TRBV20-1	-	TRBJ2-1	CSARATLRGEQFF	TGCAGTGCTAGGGCGACGTTGCGGGGAGAGCAGTTCTTC
-	TRBV14	few	TRBJ1-2	CASSQGVPGTPQGYTF	TGTGCCAGCAGCCAAGGGGTTCCCGGGACCCCCCAGGGCTACACCTTC
-	TRBV7-2	-	TRBJ1-1	CASSFFGSALGTEAFF	TGTGCCAGCAGCTTTTTTGGGTCAGCCCTTGGCACTGAAGCTTTCTTT
-	TRBV9	-	TRBJ2-2	CASSVAGRPTGELFF	TGTGCCAGCAGCGTAGCGGGCAGGCCCACCGGGGAGCTGTTTTTT
-	TRBV7-2	many	TRBJ2-1	CASSREIAAYNEQFF	TGTGCCAGCAGTAGGGAAATAGCCGCCTACAATGAGCAGTTCTTC
-	TRBV18	few	TRBJ2-4	CASSPRELKNIQYF	TGTGCCAGCTCACCCCGGGAGCTCAAAAACATTCAGTACTTC
-	TRBV5-1	-	TRBJ1-6	CASKREGVSPLHF	TGCGCCAGCAAACGAGAAGGTGTATCACCCCTCCACTTT
-	TRBV7-9	few	TRBJ2-7	CASSSWMGGKGDEQYF	TGTGCCAGCAGCTCCTGGATGGGTGGAAAGGGAGACGAGCAGTACTTC
-	TRBV7-2	-	TRBJ2-1	CASSFGRRVDEQFF	TGTGCCAGCAGCTTTGGACGGCGCGTGGATGAGCAGTTCTTC
-	TRBV6-5	few	TRBJ2-2	CASSYSPSSNTGELFF	TGTGCCAGCAGTTACTCGCCTAGCTCGAACACCGGGGAGCTGTTTTTT
-	TRBV5-5	-	TRBJ2-7	CASRTGTPSYEQYF	TGTGCCAGCAGGACCGGGACGCCCTCCTACGAGCAGTACTTC